A single sample gave rise to the 8 T cell receptor beta chains below, sequenced in a study of shared clonotypes between healthy human individuals. Only in-frame clones appear in the TCRdb table, and some are missing; sequencing was by immunoSEQ multiplex PCR. The repertoire holds under 1,100,000 clones, 70% to 80% seen once, with approximately 1.5% in the top ten. Sequenced input: memory CD4+ T cells sorted from blood. The subset: CD45RA-negative fraction. These TCRs come from a man between 18 and 35 years old in good health.

The rearrangement joins TRBV6-5 to TRBJ2-5; D is perhaps TRBD1 or TRBD2 (7 bases each). Germline V gene lookup returns CDR1 MNHEY and CDR2 SVGAGI. The CDR3 is 13 residues long. Trimming shortened V by 8 bases and J by 7 bases, and 17 bases separated the two germline ends. This CDR3 is CASGSDREGTQYF. In nucleotides, the CDR3 is TGTGCCAGCGGATCCGACAGGGAGGGGACCCAGTACTTC.

The chain employs TRBV7-2 and TRBJ1-1, with D possibly being TRBD1 (5 bases). V was cut by 5 bases and J by 1 base, with 11 bases left in between. Looked up from germline, CDR1 is SGHTA and CDR2 is FQGNSA. This CDR3 contains 14 residues. Written as DNA, the CDR3 is TGTGCCAGCAGCAGACCCGGGGGGAACACTGAAGCTTTCTTT. It specifies CASSRPGGNTEAFF.

The V and J genes are TRBV15 and TRBJ2-7; a weak D match, TRBD2 (6 bases). The germline gives CDR1 LNHNV, CDR2 YYDKDF (reference sequence). The CDR3 is 14 residues long. V lost 1 base, J lost 2 bases, and 9 bases lay in between. In DNA, the CDR3 is TGTGCCACCAGCAGAGGGAGGGGAACCTACGAGCAGTACTTC. It is translated as CATSRGRGTYEQYF.

This clone has just one count. The CDR3 sequence: CASSTRGLDTQYF. CDR3 coding DNA: TGTGCCAGTAGTACCCGGGGCTTAGATACGCAGTATTTT. The genes are TRBV19 and TRBJ2-3; D may correspond to TRBD1 or TRBD2 (5 bases each). This CDR3 contains 13 residues. Germline assignment: CDR1 LNHDA and CDR2 SQIVND (reference sequence). V was cut by 4 bases and J by 5 bases, with 10 bases left in between. The full variable domain, with the rest looked up from reference TRBV19 and TRBJ2-3, is DGGITQSPKYLFRKEGQNVTLSCEQNLNHDAMYWYRQDPGQGLRLIYYSQIVNDFQKGDIAEGYSVSREKKESFPLTVTSAQKNPTAFYLCASSTRGLDTQYFGPGTRLTVL.

The genes are TRBV7-2 and TRBJ2-7; 7 bases line up with TRBD2. Trimming removed 5 bases from V and 3 bases from J; junction bases left unmatched: 4. Germline V gene data show CDR1 as SGHTA and CDR2 as FQGNSA. The CDR3 contains 13 residues. The CDR3 is CASSGTTLYEQYF. The DNA of the CDR3 is TGTGCCAGCAGCGGGACTACCCTCTACGAGCAGTACTTC.

In this sample, this clone turned up many times. The chain is built from TRBV19 and TRBJ2-7; D gene ambiguous. Looked up from germline, CDR1 is LNHDA and CDR2 is SQIVND (reference sequence). The CDR3 spans 13 residues. Between the trimmed V and J ends, which lost 7 bases and 0 bases, there was a span of 10 bases. CDR3 sequence (DNA): TGTGCCAGTAAGAACAGAAACTCCTACGAGCAGTACTTC. Encoded protein: CASKNRNSYEQYF.

This chain links TRBV7-9 with TRBJ1-3; 8 positions match TRBD1. This CDR3 has 17 amino acids. Germline V CDR1 and CDR2: SEHNR, FQNEAQ (reference sequence). V was pared by 3 bases and J by 9 bases, with 16 bases of the junction left unmatched. The CDR3 region is CASSLRGQDISRFTIYF. The CDR3 DNA reads TGTGCCAGCAGCTTGCGGGGACAGGATATCAGTAGGTTCACCATATATTTT.

CDR3 coding DNA: TGTGCCAGCAGCAGCCCAGCGGGAGGGAAAGAGACCCAGTACTTC. Translated: CASSSPAGGKETQYF. V is TRBV11-2 and J is TRBJ2-5, with TRBD2 identical over 10 bases. J gave up 3 bases and V 5 bases, and 6 bases lay outside the gene matches. CDR1 SGHAT and CDR2 FQNNGV come from the germline V gene. This CDR3 is 15 amino acids long.